A selection of T cell receptor beta chains follows, all from one sample in a study of tumor-infiltrating lymphocytes in oesophageal squamous cell carcinoma. TCRdb recomputed calls from the PCR reads with MiXCR, one row per CDR3 protein. Of more than 15,000 distinct CDR3 sequences in the sample, around 39% were seen once. Sequences were obtained from esophageal tumor tissue. The receptors stem from a male donor with esophageal squamous cell carcinoma. Both conserved end residues are part of each CDR3. A D gene is named only where the DNA matches it firmly. Not every row has a clone size; where given, it reads once, few, many or a size class.

v_gene	d_gene	abundance	j_gene	CDR3aa	CDR3nt
TRBV7-2	.	.	TRBJ2-5	CASSLMGRAETQYF	TGTGCCAGCAGCTTAATGGGAAGGGCTGAGACCCAGTACTTC
TRBV5-1	TRBD1	few	TRBJ2-7	CASSWGTGGIGEQYF	TGCGCCAGCAGCTGGGGGACAGGGGGGATTGGCGAGCAGTACTTC
TRBV20-1	.	many	TRBJ2-3	CSARGVEGRETDTQYF	TGCAGTGCTAGAGGCGTAGAGGGTAGGGAGACAGATACGCAGTATTTT
TRBV7-9	TRBD1	many	TRBJ2-4	CASSFSKPGTGLNIQYF	TGTGCCAGCAGCTTTTCTAAACCCGGGACAGGGTTAAACATTCAGTACTTC
TRBV7-3	.	many	TRBJ2-2	CASSGTGELFF	TGTGCCAGCAGCGGGACCGGGGAGCTGTTTTTT
TRBV7-2	TRBD2	few	TRBJ2-3	CASSLIAGGSTDTQYF	TGTGCCAGCAGCTTAATAGCGGGGGGCAGCACAGATACGCAGTATTTT
TRBV10-3	.	.	TRBJ2-6	CAISEKGGIANVLNF	TGTGCCATCAGTGAGAAGGGTGGTATAGCCAACGTCCTGAATTTC
TRBV6-6	.	.	TRBJ1-5	CASTPGSLNQPQHF	TGTGCCAGCACGCCAGGGAGCCTCAATCAGCCCCAGCATTTT
TRBV7-2	.	.	TRBJ2-1	CASSLMGEQFF	TGTGCCAGCAGCTTAATGGGGGAGCAGTTCTTC
TRBV6-8	TRBD1	.	TRBJ2-3	CASSAQGDTGELYF	TGTGCCAGCAGCGCACAGGGGGACACCGGGGAGCTGTATTTT
TRBV7-2	.	.	TRBJ2-7	CASRTRGSSYNEQYF	TGTGCCAGCAGGACAAGGGGGAGCTCCTACAATGAGCAGTACTTC
TRBV28	.	once	TRBJ2-4	CASRARGEQYF	TGTGCCAGCAGGGCGAGAGGGGAGCAGTACTTC
TRBV5-6	.	.	TRBJ1-1	CASSLRAILQNTEAFF	TGTGCCAGCAGCTTAAGGGCCATACTTCAGAACACTGAAGCTTTCTTT
TRBV15	.	many	TRBJ1-6	CATSRLGLDSPLHF	TGTGCCACCAGCAGATTAGGGCTGGATTCACCCCTCCACTTT
TRBV7-6	.	.	TRBJ2-3	CASSPGLGDTQYF	TGTGCCAGCAGCCCCGGGCTGGGAGATACGCAGTATTTT